This T cell receptor (beta chain) was observed in a study of shared clonotypes between healthy human individuals. Concerning this clone: The antigen is unknown.

CD8 memory pooled CD45RO+ cells and CCR7-negative CD45RA+ TemRA cells. Study-wide results and caveats: Shared clonotypes: roughly 5% naive CD4, about 4% naive CD8, 2.3% memory CD4, about 0.4% memory CD8.

The CDR3 is 15 amino acids. V was pared by 9 bases and J by 3 bases, with 21 bases between. Germline V gives CDR1 MNHNY, CDR2 SVGAGI (reference sequence). Only in-frame clones appear in the TCRdb table, and some are missing; sequencing was by immunoSEQ multiplex PCR. This table has under 150,000 clones, around 73% appearing once. What was sequenced was memory CD8+ T cells sorted from blood. The subset here: CD45RO+ cells pooled with CCR7-negative TemRA cells. The origin of this receptor is a woman in her 30s in good health. The chain links TRBV6-6 to TRBJ2-7; TRBD1 might be the D (6 bases). The CDR3 is CASKEGVGFGYEQYF. The CDR3, as DNA: TGTGCCAGTAAAGAGGGGGTTGGTTTTGGCTACGAGCAGTACTTC.